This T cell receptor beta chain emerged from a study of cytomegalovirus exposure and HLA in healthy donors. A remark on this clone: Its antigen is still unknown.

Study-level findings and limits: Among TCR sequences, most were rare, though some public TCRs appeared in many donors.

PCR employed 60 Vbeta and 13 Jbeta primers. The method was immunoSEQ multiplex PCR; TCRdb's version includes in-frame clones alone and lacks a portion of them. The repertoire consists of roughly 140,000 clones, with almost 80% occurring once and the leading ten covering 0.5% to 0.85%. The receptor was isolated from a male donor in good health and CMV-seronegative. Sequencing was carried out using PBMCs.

The CDR3 spells CASSLRTGTGDTEAFF. The CDR3 nucleotides read TGTGCCAGCAGCTTACGCACCGGGACAGGGGACACTGAAGCTTTCTTT. The chain couples TRBV7-2 to TRBJ1-1; TRBD1 matches 10 bases. The CDR3 sequence is 16 residues long. V lost 2 bases, J lost 3 bases, and 6 bases stayed unmatched. CDR1 is SGHTA and CDR2 is FQGNSA in the germline V gene.